This T cell receptor (beta chain) comes out of a study of cytomegalovirus exposure and HLA in healthy donors. Note on this clone: Its antigen is not known.

Points from the study as a whole: As immune exposure information, only CMV serostatus was available. As a later analysis showed, several of the most significant clusters appeared to be linked to common viral pathogens.

The junction had 8 bases not matched to a gene; V was cut back by 2 bases and J by 5 bases. The germline V gene encodes CDR1 SGHRS and CDR2 YFSETQ. This CDR3 is built from 15 residues. Although they were nominally healthy when sampled, donors likely had unrecorded immune exposures. Amplification used 60 Vbeta primers and 13 Jbeta primers. Here immunoSEQ multiplex PCR was the method, and the copy in TCRdb shows in-frame clones only, minus some. The sample yields about 180,000 clones, around 77% seen once. This rearrangement joins TRBV5-1 to TRBJ2-7, with TRBD2 identical over 9 bases. The TCR was taken from a man between 60 and 70 years old in good health and CMV-seronegative. The specimen sequenced was PBMCs. CDR3 loop: CASSFELAGAHEQYF. CDR3 coding DNA: TGCGCCAGCAGCTTCGAACTAGCGGGCGCCCACGAGCAGTACTTC. Together with reference TRBV5-1 and TRBJ2-7, the CDR3 gives the full variable domain: KAGVTQTPRYLIKTRGQQVTLSCSPISGHRSVSWYQQTPGQGLQFLFEYFSETQRNKGNFPGRFSGRQFSNSRSEMNVSTLELGDSALYLCASSFELAGAHEQYFGPGTRLTVT.